These 6 T cell receptor beta chains share one sample of origin, sequenced in a study of T cells in Graves' hyperthyroidism and ophthalmopathy. There were TCR beta CDR3 regions amplified from RNA transcripts. TCR CDR3 underwent first-round RT-PCR with the HTBI primer set. Via MiXCR, TCRdb re-called the multiplex PCR reads, giving one row per CDR3 protein. The sample lists roughly 100,000 distinct CDR3 sequences, approximately 50% occurring once. Sequencing input: blood. The source of these receptors is a man aged 35-49 years with Graves' hyperthyroidism.

A single count supports this clonotype. V usage is TRBV9 and J usage is TRBJ1-2, with 11 positions matching TRBD1. The CDR3 totals 15 residues. CDR1 and CDR2 (germline): SGDLS, YYNGEE. Trimming at V came to 4 bases and at J to 7 bases, leaving 9 bases not matched to a gene. The CDR3 is CASSSTKGTGGGYTF. In DNA, the CDR3 is TGTGCCAGCAGCTCCACCAAAGGGACAGGGGGTGGCTACACCTTC.

This clonotype turned up a few times. A read error may be the cause here, since a much bigger clone is one base away. This chain joins TRBV11-3 and TRBJ1-6, with 7 bases fitting TRBD1. V shed 6 bases, J shed 8 bases, and the junction held 7 bases outside the gene matches. The germline gives CDR1 SGHNT, CDR2 YENEEA. The CDR3 totals 14 residues. CDR3 loop: CASSRQGGDSPLHF. In nucleotides, the CDR3 is TGTGCCAGCAGTCGACAGGGCGGTGATTCACCCCTCCACTTT.

The gene calls are TRBV7-9 and TRBJ2-3; 9 bases are shared with TRBD1. The CDR3 sequence is 17 residues long. Germline V lookup: CDR1 SEHNR, CDR2 FQNEAQ (reference sequence). The V segment lost 5 bases and the J segment 0 bases; nucleotides outside the gene matches: 9. For the CDR3, the DNA is TGTGCCAGCAGCCCGATGGCCGGGACAGGGAGCACAGATACGCAGTATTTT. This translates into CASSPMAGTGSTDTQYF.

This clonotype was recorded once. V and J are TRBV2 and TRBJ1-1; tentative D call: TRBD1 (5 bases). CDR1 SNHLY and CDR2 FYNNEI come from the germline V gene. The CDR3 contains 13 residues. Trimming shortened V by 10 bases and J by 7 bases, and 19 bases separated the two germline ends. In DNA form, the CDR3 reads TGTGCCACTTCAGAGACAGTCTACTTTGAAGCTTTCTTT. It specifies CATSETVYFEAFF.

This clonotype was counted many times. The chain uses TRBV5-4 and TRBJ2-7; 9 bases align to TRBD2. V lost 0 bases and J lost 2; bases outside the gene matches: 18. This CDR3 comprises 20 residues. CDR1 is SGHNT and CDR2 is YYREEE in the germline V gene (reference sequence). The CDR3 DNA sequence: TGTGCCAGCAGCTTGGAAGGTAGCGGGAGAGGGGCGCGGCGTACCTACGAGCAGTACTTC. Its protein product is CASSLEGSGRGARRTYEQYF.

Worth noting for this clonotype: The conserved closing phenylalanine or tryptophan is absent in this CDR3, likely reflecting a read error. Because the CDR3's place on the DNA is in doubt, the DNA is left out and the CDR3 is given as listed by TCRdb. The rearrangement joins TRBV28 to TRBJ2-3; TRBD2, the table's D call, lacks a check against the DNA. The CDR3 is made up of 10 amino acids, end residues included. Germline V gene sequence: CDR1 MDHEN, CDR2 SYDVKM. The CDR3 sequence is CASSIGLGFV.